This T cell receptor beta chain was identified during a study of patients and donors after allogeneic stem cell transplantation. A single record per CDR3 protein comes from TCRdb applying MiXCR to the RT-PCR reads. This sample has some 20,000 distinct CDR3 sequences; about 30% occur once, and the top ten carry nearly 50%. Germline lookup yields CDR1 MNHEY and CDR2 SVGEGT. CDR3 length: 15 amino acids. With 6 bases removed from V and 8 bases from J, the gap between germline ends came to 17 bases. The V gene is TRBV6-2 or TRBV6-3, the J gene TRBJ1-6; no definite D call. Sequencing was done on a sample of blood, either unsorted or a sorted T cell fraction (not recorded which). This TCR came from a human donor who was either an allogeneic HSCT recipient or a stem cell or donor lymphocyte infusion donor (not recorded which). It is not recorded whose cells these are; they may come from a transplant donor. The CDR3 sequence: CASRPSGLRDSPLHF. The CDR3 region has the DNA TGTGCCAGCAGACCCTCCGGACTTAGGGATTCACCCCTCCACTTT.